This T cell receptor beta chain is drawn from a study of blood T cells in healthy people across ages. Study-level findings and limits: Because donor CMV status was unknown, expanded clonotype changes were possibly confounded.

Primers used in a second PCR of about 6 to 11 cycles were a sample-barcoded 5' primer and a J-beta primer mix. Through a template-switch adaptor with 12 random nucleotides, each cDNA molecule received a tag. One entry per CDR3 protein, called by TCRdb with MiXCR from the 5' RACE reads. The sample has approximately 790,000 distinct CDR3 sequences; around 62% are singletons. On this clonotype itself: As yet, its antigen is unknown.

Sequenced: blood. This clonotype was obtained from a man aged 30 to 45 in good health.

The CDR3 region is CASTTERGGRGIQYF. CDR3 in DNA: TGCGCCAGCACCACTGAACGGGGGGGCCGAGGCATTCAGTACTTC. The V call is TRBV4-3, the J call TRBJ2-4, with 8 bases aligning to TRBD2. Per the germline V gene, CDR1 is LGHNA and CDR2 is YSLEER. The CDR3 length is 15 residues. J was trimmed by 9 bases and V by 7 bases; bases with no gene match: 14.